The 6 T cell receptor beta chains given below trace back to one sample, sequenced in a study of T cells in Graves' hyperthyroidism and ophthalmopathy. RNA transcripts were the template for amplifying TCR beta CDR3 regions. Carried out on the TCR CDR3, a first-round RT-PCR used the HTBI primer set. TCRdb called the multiplex PCR reads again in MiXCR, with one record for every CDR3 protein. The sample shows about 560,000 distinct CDR3 sequences, 15% to 18% of them seen only once. The sequencing sample was made of blood. These receptors originate from a woman aged 25 to 39 with Graves' hyperthyroidism.

The chain combines TRBV29-1 with TRBJ2-1; TRBD2 agrees at 8 bases. This CDR3 contains 14 residues. Unmatched junction bases numbered 11, after V lost 3 bases and J lost 10 bases. Germline CDR1 is SQVTM and CDR2 is ANQGSEA. In DNA, the CDR3 is TGCAGCGTTGAGTATTTGGTAGCGGGATTGGAGCAGTTCTTC. This translates into CSVEYLVAGLEQFF.

This sequence joins TRBV10-3 and TRBJ1-5; D is possibly TRBD1 (6 bases). CDR3 size: 14 residues. Looked up from germline, CDR1 is ENHRY and CDR2 is SYGVKD. The V gene lost 10 bases and the J gene lost 4 bases, with 17 bases spanning the gap. CDR3 amino acids: CATGGRSENQPQHF. In nucleotides, the CDR3 is TGTGCCACCGGGGGCCGAAGCGAAAATCAGCCCCAGCATTTT.

This clonotype was picked up a small number of times. The chain joins TRBV20-1 to TRBJ2-3; a weak D match, TRBD2 (6 bases). Germline CDR1 DFQATT, CDR2 SNEGSKA (reference sequence). The length of the CDR3 is 14 residues. Trimming cost V 1 base and J 3 bases, with 11 bases left between them. CDR3 residues: CSARAGGKTDTQYF. CDR3 coding DNA: TGCAGTGCTAGAGCGGGCGGGAAGACAGATACGCAGTATTTT.

The V call is TRBV7-9, the J call TRBJ1-1; 9 bases line up with TRBD1. Germline V gives CDR1 SEHNR, CDR2 FQNEAQ (reference sequence). The V gene end was trimmed by 2 bases and the J gene end by 1 base; junction bases not matched to a gene: 5. CDR3 size: 16 residues. The CDR3 region has the DNA TGTGCCAGCAGCTTAACAGGGGGCGGGGGGAACACTGAAGCTTTCTTT. Encoded protein: CASSLTGGGGNTEAFF.

The chain carries TRBV19 and TRBJ1-1, with 7 positions matching TRBD1. V was pared by 4 bases and J by 1 base, with 12 bases of the junction left unmatched. This CDR3 comprises 17 residues. CDR1 is LNHDA and CDR2 is SQIVND in the germline V gene (reference sequence). The CDR3 sequence is CASSSRGRGSSNTEAFF. Written as DNA, the CDR3 is TGTGCCAGTAGTAGTCGCGGCAGGGGGTCCTCGAACACTGAAGCTTTCTTT. The entire variable domain, with the rest obtained from reference TRBV19 and TRBJ1-1, is as follows: DGGITQSPKYLFRKEGQNVTLSCEQNLNHDAMYWYRQDPGQGLRLIYYSQIVNDFQKGDIAEGYSVSREKKESFPLTVTSAQKNPTAFYLCASSSRGRGSSNTEAFFGQGTRLTVV.

This clonotype was seen only a few times. The J gene is TRBJ1-2, the V gene TRBV18; 8 bases map to TRBD1. With 4 bases clipped from V and 6 bases from J, the junction kept 7 bases outside the gene matches. Germline CDR1 and CDR2: KGHSH and LQKENI. The CDR3 is made up of 14 amino acids. The CDR3 nucleotides are TGTGCCAGCTCACTTGGACAGGGCGGAGATGGCTACACCTTC. Translating gives CASSLGQGGDGYTF.